This T cell receptor beta chain was sequenced for a study of cytomegalovirus exposure and HLA in healthy donors. As for the study in general: Earlier results showed roughly 120 million unique TCR beta sequences derived from roughly 200 million T cells. The study, taken as a whole, reports: Later analysis suggested links between common viral pathogens and several top significant clusters. TCR beta chains associated with HLA were, in a later analysis, more clonally expanded than equally common others.

PCR involved 60 Vbeta and 13 Jbeta primers. TCRdb's copy holds only in-frame clones and misses some; the assay was immunoSEQ multiplex PCR. The data contain roughly 140,000 clones, 82% of them seen just once; the ten biggest clones take up around 7%. The CDR3 has 14 residues. Trimming removed 4 bases from V and 4 bases from J; junction bases left unmatched: 3. CDR1 and CDR2 (germline): MNHEY, SMNVEV (reference sequence). A note on this clone: Its antigen is unidentified.

The rearrangement joins TRBV27 to TRBJ2-2, with 7 bases fitting TRBD1. The sample taken for sequencing was PBMCs. The sequence was obtained from a woman aged 45-65 years in good health and CMV-seropositive. The CDR3: CASSSQGSTGELFF. CDR3 DNA sequence: TGTGCCAGCAGTTCACAGGGGTCCACCGGGGAGCTGTTTTTT.